The entry that follows covers one T cell receptor (beta chain) sequence. These data are taken from a study of blood T cell repertoires in COVID-19. The CDR3 is 15 amino acids. Germline loops: CDR1 SGHTA, CDR2 FQGNSA. V lost 5 bases, J lost 6 bases, and 7 bases stayed unmatched. Libraries were prepared by immunoSEQ multiplex PCR; TCRdb keeps only in-frame clonotypes and omits some of them. Counted here are around 140,000 clones, approximately 84% occurring once; the ten biggest clones make up roughly a sixth. This receptor was obtained from a woman of 80 years or more with acute or convalescent COVID-19. What was sequenced was peripheral blood. The chain couples TRBV7-2 to TRBJ1-6, with TRBD1 matching over 7 bases. Here the CDR3 reads CASSAGTVINSPLHF. The CDR3 coding sequence is TGTGCCAGCAGCGCAGGGACAGTCATTAATTCACCCCTCCACTTT.